This T cell receptor beta chain comes out of a study of blood T cell repertoires in COVID-19. The wider study: Both acute and convalescent COVID-19 samples were obtained from the United States, Italy and Spain. PBMCs, B-cell-depleted T cells, or T cells provided the cDNA or gDNA that made up the material.

Per the study methods: Researchers report that nucleated cell counts were estimated from reference gene primer amplification. Sequencing used immunoSEQ multiplex PCR; TCRdb keeps in-frame clones, though not all of them. V and J calls and clone size follow that table, whereas D and trimming were derived from the DNA. The data hold about 260,000 clones, with around 84% observed a single time. Trimming cost V 5 bases and J 3 bases; bases outside gene matches: 4. Germline V lookup: CDR1 LNHDA, CDR2 SQIVND (reference sequence). This CDR3 is 15 amino acids long. The sequence was obtained from a man aged 55 to 70 with acute or convalescent COVID-19. The J gene is TRBJ2-2, the V gene TRBV19; 9 nucleotides agree with TRBD1. The specimen sequenced was peripheral blood. In DNA, the CDR3 is TGTGCCAGTAGTTTCCGGGACAGGGACACCGGGGAGCTGTTTTTT. Translating it yields CASSFRDRDTGELFF.